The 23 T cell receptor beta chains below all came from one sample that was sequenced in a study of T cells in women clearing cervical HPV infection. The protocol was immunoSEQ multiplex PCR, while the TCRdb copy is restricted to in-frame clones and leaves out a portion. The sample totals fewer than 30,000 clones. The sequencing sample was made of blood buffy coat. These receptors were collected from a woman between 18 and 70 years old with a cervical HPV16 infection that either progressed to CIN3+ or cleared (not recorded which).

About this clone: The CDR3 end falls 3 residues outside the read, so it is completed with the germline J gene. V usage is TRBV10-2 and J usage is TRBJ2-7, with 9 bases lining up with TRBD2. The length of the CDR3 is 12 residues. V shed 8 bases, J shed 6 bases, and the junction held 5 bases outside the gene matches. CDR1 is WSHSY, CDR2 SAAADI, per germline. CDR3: CASSREGSEQYF. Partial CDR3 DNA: TGCGCCAGCTCGCGGGAGGGAAGCGAG.

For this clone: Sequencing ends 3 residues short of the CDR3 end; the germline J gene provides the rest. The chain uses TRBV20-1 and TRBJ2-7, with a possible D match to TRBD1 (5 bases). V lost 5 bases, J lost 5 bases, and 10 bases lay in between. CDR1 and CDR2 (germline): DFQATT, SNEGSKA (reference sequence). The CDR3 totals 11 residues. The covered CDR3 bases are TGCAGTGCTTGGGGCCTCAACGAG. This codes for CSAWGLNE. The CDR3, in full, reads CSAWGLNEQYF.

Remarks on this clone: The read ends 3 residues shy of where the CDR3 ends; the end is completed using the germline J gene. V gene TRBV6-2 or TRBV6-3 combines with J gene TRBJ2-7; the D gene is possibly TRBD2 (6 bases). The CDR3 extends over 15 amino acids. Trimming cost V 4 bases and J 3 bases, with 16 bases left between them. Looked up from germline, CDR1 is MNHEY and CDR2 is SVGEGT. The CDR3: CASSSARTKLYEQYF. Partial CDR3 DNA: TGTGCCAGCAGTTCCGCCAGGACTAAGCTCTACGAG.

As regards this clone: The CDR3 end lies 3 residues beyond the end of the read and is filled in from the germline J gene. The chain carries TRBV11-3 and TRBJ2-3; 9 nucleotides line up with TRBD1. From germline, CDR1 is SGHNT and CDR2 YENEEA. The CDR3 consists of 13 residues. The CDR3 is CASRRTGEETQYF. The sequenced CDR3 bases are TGTGCCAGCAGACGGACAGGGGAAGAGACG. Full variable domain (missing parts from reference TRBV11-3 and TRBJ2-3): EAGVVQSPRYKIIEKKQPVAFWCNPISGHNTLYWYLQNLGQGPELLIRYENEEAVDDSQLPKDRFSAERLKGVDSTLKIQPAELGDSAVYLCASRRTGEETQYFGPGTRLTVL.

The part of the CDR3 DNA that was read is TGTGCCAGCAGCTTAGCGGGTCTCGGCTACGAC. The encoded protein is CASSLAGLGYD. The whole CDR3 protein is CASSLAGLGYDYTF. The chain links TRBV7-3 to TRBJ1-2; D gene ambiguous. The CDR3 is cut off 3 residues early in the read; its end comes from the germline J gene. The germline V gene has CDR1 SGHTA and CDR2 FQGTGA. This CDR3 spans 14 amino acids.

The sequenced part of the CDR3 DNA is TGTGCCTGGGAGGTAAATAGCACAGATACG. It specifies CAWEVNSTDT. The whole CDR3 protein reads CAWEVNSTDTQYF. The rearrangement joins TRBV30 to TRBJ2-3; D remains unclear. The sequence runs out 3 residues before the end of the CDR3; the remainder is reconstructed from the germline J gene. This CDR3 has 13 amino acids. The germline V and J ends were trimmed by 5 bases and 0 bases, with 9 bases remaining between them. The germline V gene has CDR1 GTSNPN and CDR2 SVGIG (reference sequence).

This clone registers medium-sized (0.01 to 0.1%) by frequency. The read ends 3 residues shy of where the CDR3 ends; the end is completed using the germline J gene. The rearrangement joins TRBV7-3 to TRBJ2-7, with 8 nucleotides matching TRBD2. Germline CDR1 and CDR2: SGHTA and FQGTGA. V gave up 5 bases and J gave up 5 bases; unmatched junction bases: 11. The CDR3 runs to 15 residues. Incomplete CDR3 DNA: TGTGCCAGCAGCCCCTCCGGGACTAGTTTCCACGAG. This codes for CASSPSGTSFHE. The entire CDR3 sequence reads CASSPSGTSFHEQYF.

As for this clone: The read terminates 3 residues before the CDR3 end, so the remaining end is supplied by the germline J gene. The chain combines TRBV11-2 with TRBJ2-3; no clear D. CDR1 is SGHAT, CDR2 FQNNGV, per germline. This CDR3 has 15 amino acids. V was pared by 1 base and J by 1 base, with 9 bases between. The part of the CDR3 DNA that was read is TGTGCCAGCAGCTTAGTGTCATTTCGCACAGATACG. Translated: CASSLVSFRTDT. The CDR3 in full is CASSLVSFRTDTQYF.

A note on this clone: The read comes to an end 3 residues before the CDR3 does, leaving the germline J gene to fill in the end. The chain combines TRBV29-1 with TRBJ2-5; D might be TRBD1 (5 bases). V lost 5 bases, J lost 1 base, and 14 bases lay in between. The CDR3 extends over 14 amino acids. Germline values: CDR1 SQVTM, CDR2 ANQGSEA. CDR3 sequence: CSVLRQLGQETQYF. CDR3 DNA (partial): TGCAGCGTTTTAAGACAGCTCGGCCAAGAGACC.

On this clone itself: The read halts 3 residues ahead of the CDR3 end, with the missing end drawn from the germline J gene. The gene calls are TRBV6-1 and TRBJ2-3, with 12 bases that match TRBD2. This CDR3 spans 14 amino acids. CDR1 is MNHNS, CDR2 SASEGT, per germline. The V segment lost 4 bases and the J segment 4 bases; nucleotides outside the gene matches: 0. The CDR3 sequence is CASSGLAGADTQYF. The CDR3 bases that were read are TGTGCCAGCAGTGGACTAGCGGGAGCAGATACG.

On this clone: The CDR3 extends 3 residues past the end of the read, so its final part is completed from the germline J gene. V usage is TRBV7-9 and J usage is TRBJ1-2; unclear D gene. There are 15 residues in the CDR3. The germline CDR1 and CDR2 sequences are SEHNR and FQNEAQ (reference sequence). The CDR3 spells CASSPALAPYNDYTF. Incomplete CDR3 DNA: TGTGCCAGCAGCCCCGCACTAGCGCCCTACAATGAC.

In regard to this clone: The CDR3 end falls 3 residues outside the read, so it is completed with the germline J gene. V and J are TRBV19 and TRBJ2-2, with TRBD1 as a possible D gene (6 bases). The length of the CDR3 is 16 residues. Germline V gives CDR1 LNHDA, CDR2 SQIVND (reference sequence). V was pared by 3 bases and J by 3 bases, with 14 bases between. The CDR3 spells CASSIRGAGDTGELFF. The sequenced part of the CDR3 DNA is TGTGCCAGTAGTATTCGTGGGGCAGGGGACACCGGGGAG.

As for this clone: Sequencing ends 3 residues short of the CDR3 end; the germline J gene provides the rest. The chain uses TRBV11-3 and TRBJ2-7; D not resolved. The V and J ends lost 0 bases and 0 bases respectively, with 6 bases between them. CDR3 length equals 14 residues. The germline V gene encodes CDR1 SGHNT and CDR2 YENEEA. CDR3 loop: CASSLDGDSYEQYF. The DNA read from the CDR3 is TGTGCCAGCAGCTTAGACGGTGACTCCTACGAG. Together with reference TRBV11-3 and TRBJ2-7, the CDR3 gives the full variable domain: EAGVVQSPRYKIIEKKQPVAFWCNPISGHNTLYWYLQNLGQGPELLIRYENEEAVDDSQLPKDRFSAERLKGVDSTLKIQPAELGDSAVYLCASSLDGDSYEQYFGPGTRLTVT.

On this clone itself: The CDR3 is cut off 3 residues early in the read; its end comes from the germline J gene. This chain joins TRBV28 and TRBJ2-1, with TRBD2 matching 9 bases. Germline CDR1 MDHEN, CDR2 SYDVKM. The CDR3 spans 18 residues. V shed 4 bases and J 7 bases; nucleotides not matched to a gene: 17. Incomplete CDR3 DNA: TGTGCCAGCAGTTCGACCCTGGGACTAGCCACCGTTAGAAATGAG. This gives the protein CASSSTLGLATVRNE. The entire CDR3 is CASSSTLGLATVRNEQFF.

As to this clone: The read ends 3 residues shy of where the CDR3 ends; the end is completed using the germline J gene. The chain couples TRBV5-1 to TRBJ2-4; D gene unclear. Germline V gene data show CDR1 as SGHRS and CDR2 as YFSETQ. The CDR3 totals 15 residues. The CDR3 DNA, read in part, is TGCGCCAGCAGCTTCGACGGGTTAGACCAAGAGACT. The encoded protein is CASSFDGLDQET. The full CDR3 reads CASSFDGLDQETQYF.

CDR3 protein: CASADRGGVDTGELFF. The CDR3 DNA, read in part, is TGTGCCAGCGCCGATAGGGGGGGCGTGGACACCGGGGAG. V usage is TRBV7-8 and J usage is TRBJ2-2; TRBD2 is a possible D gene (7 bases). The CDR3 extends 3 residues past the end of the read, so its final part is completed from the germline J gene. The CDR3 length is 16 residues. CDR1 is SGHVS and CDR2 is FQNEAQ in the germline V gene. The V gene lost 8 bases and the J gene lost 3 bases, with 19 bases spanning the gap.

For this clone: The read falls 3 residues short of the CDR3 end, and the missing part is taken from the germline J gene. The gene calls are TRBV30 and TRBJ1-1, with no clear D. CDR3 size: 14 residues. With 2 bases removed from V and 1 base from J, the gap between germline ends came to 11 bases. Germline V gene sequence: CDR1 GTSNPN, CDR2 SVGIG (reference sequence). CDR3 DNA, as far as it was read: TGTGCCTGGAGTATACGGCGGCAGAACACTGAA. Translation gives CAWSIRRQNTE. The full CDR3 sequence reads CAWSIRRQNTEAFF.

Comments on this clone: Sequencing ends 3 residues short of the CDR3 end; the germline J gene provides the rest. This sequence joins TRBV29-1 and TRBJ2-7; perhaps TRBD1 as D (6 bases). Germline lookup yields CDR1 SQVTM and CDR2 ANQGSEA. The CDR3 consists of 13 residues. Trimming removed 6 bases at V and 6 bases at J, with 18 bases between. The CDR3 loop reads CSVRQDSYGEQYF. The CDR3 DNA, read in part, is TGCAGCGTGAGACAGGATAGCTACGGCGAG.

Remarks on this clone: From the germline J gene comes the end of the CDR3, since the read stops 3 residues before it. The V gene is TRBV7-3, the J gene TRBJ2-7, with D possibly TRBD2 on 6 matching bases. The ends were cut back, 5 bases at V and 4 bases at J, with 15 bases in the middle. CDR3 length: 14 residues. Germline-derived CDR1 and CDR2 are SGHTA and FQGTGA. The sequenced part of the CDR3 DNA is TGTGCCAGCAGCCCGGGGCGGGGAACGTACGAG. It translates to CASSPGRGTYE. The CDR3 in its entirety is CASSPGRGTYEQYF.

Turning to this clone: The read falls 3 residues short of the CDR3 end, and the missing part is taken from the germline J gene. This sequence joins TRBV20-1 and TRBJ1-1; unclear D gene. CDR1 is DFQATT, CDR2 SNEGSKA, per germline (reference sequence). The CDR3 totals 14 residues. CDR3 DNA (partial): TGCAGTGCTAGAGAATGGGCAGCGGTCGAGGAA. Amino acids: CSAREWAAVEE. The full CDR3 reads CSAREWAAVEEAFF.

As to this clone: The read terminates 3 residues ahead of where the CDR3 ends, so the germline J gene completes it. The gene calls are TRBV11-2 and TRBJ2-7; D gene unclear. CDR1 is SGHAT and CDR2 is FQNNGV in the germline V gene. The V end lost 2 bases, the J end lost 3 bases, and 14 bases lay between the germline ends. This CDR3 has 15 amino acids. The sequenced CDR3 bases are TGTGCCAGCAGCTTAAATACAGCCCGCCTCTACGAG. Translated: CASSLNTARLYE. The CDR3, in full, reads CASSLNTARLYEQYF. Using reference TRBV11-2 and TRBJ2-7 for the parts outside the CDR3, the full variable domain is EAGVAQSPRYKIIEKRQSVAFWCNPISGHATLYWYQQILGQGPKLLIQFQNNGVVDDSQLPKDRFSAERLKGVDSTLKIQPAKLEDSAVYLCASSLNTARLYEQYFGPGTRLTVT.

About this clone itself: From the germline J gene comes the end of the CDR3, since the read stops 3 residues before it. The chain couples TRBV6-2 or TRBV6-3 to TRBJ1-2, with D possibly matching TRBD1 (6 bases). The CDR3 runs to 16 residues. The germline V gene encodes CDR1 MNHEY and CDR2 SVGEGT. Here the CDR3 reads CASFSPGGLATYDYTF. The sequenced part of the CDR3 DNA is TGTGCCAGCTTCTCTCCGGGGGGGCTGGCAACCTACGAC.

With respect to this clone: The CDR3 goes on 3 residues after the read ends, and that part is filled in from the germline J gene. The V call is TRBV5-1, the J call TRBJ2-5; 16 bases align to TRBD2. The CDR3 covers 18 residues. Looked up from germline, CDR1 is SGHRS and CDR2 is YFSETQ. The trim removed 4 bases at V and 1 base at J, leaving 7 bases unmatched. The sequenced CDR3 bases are TGCGCCAGCAGCCCCGGGACTAGCGGGGGGGCCCTCCAAGAGACC. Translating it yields CASSPGTSGGALQET. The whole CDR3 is CASSPGTSGGALQETQYF. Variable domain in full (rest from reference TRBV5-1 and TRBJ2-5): KAGVTQTPRYLIKTRGQQVTLSCSPISGHRSVSWYQQTPGQGLQFLFEYFSETQRNKGNFPGRFSGRQFSNSRSEMNVSTLELGDSALYLCASSPGTSGGALQETQYFGPGTRLLVL.